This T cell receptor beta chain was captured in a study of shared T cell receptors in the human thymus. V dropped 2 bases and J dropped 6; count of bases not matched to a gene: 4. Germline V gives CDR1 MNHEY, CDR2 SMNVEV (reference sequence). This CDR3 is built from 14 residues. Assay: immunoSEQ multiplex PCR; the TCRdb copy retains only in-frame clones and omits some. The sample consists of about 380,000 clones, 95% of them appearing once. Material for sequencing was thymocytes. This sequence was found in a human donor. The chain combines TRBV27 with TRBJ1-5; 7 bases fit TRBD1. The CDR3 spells CASSLRTGGQPQHF. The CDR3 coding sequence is TGTGCCAGCAGTTTACGGACAGGAGGTCAGCCCCAGCATTTT.